Below, 11 T cell receptor beta chains from the same sample are listed, as sequenced in a study of T cell responses to AZD1222 COVID-19 vaccine. Clones were sequenced by immunoSEQ multiplex PCR, and TCRdb holds only the in-frame ones, with some missing. The table includes about 110,000 clones, almost 90% detected once. The material was peripheral blood, obtained on day 0 of AZD1222 vaccination. These TCRs come from an adult in good health.

V gene TRBV2 combines with J gene TRBJ1-1, with 9 bases fitting TRBD1. Germline lookup yields CDR1 SNHLY and CDR2 FYNNEI. Germline trimming cut 8 bases from V and 0 bases from J; bases unmatched to any gene: 7. This CDR3 contains 15 residues. The CDR3 here is CASWTGERMNTEAFF. The CDR3 coding sequence is TGTGCCAGCTGGACAGGGGAGAGGATGAACACTGAAGCTTTCTTT. Full variable domain (missing parts from reference TRBV2 and TRBJ1-1): EPEVTQTPSHQVTQMGQEVILRCVPISNHLYFYWYRQILGQKVEFLVSFYNNEISEKSEIFDDQFSVERPDGSNFTLKIRSTKLEDSAMYFCASWTGERMNTEAFFGQGTRLTVV.

The V gene is TRBV30, the J gene TRBJ1-1; the D is unclear. In germline, CDR1 is GTSNPN, CDR2 SVGIG (reference sequence). Trimming removed 4 bases at V and 2 bases at J, with 17 bases between. The CDR3 totals 15 residues. The CDR3, as DNA: TGTGCCTGGATTAGGAACCCGGCCTTAAACACTGAAGCTTTCTTT. Amino acid sequence: CAWIRNPALNTEAFF.

This clone was counted a single time. J is TRBJ1-6 and V is TRBV6-5, with unresolved D. The CDR3 has 15 amino acids. Trimming pared 6 bases from V and 4 bases from J, leaving 13 bases between. The V gene's germline CDR1 is MNHEY and CDR2 SVGAGI. CDR3: CASRPGADYNSPLHF. DNA of the CDR3: TGTGCCAGCAGACCCGGAGCGGATTATAATTCACCCCTCCACTTT.

This clone has a count of ten or more. The V and J genes are TRBV2 and TRBJ2-5, with a weak D call TRBD2 (6 bases). The V gene's germline CDR1 is SNHLY and CDR2 FYNNEI. This CDR3 region has 16 residues. The ends were cut back, 3 bases at V and 5 bases at J, with 19 bases in the middle. CDR3 residues: CASSERRLLGGETQYF. In DNA form, the CDR3 reads TGTGCCAGCAGTGAGAGGCGACTTCTCGGAGGGGAGACCCAGTACTTC.

The sample holds one count of this clone. The chain recombines TRBV3-1 (or the pseudogene TRBV3-2) with TRBJ1-1, with 7 bases that match TRBD1. Germline lookup yields CDR1 LGHDT and CDR2 YNNKEL (reference sequence). This CDR3 has 15 amino acids. V lost 4 bases and J lost 8; bases outside the gene matches: 13. CDR3 residues: CASSLQGGLFGEAFF. In DNA form, the CDR3 reads TGTGCCAGCAGCCTCCAGGGGGGACTATTTGGGGAAGCTTTCTTT.

V usage is TRBV6-6 and J usage is TRBJ1-2; D is unresolved. Germline V gene lookup returns CDR1 MNHNY and CDR2 SVGAGI (reference sequence). V was trimmed by 5 bases and J by 4 bases, leaving 14 bases between them. CDR3 length: 14 amino acids. The DNA of the CDR3 is TGTGCCAGCAGTCCCCATACAGAGACCTATGGCTACACCTTC. It translates to CASSPHTETYGYTF.

The rearrangement links TRBV7-2 to TRBJ1-4, with TRBD1 matching 7 bases. Germline V lookup: CDR1 SGHTA, CDR2 FQGNSA. The CDR3 loop spans 15 amino acids. The V gene end was trimmed by 5 bases and the J gene end by 3 bases; junction bases not matched to a gene: 6. The CDR3 sequence is CASSQSDRSNEKLFF. CDR3 sequence (DNA): TGTGCCAGCAGCCAATCGGACAGGTCTAATGAAAAACTGTTTTTT.

This clone has a single count. This chain links TRBV4-1 with TRBJ2-7; tentatively, D is TRBD1 (6 bases). Germline loops: CDR1 MGHRA, CDR2 YSYEKL. The V and J ends lost 0 bases and 1 base respectively, with 10 bases between them. There are 15 residues in the CDR3. The CDR3 region is CASSQEQGLSYEQYF. The CDR3 coding sequence is TGCGCCAGCAGCCAAGAACAGGGCCTTTCCTACGAGCAGTACTTC.

Only a few counts were recorded for this clone. The gene calls are TRBV4-1 and TRBJ2-4; perhaps TRBD2 as D (6 bases). The CDR3 has 15 amino acids. Germline V CDR1 and CDR2: MGHRA, YSYEKL. Trimming removed 2 bases from V and 5 bases from J, with 13 bases in between. CDR3 nucleotides: TGCGCCAGCAGCCAAACCGGGACTTCGCAAAACATTCAGTACTTC. Translation gives CASSQTGTSQNIQYF.

Only one count was recorded for this clone. The chain links TRBV29-1 to TRBJ1-1, with D uncertain. V was shortened by 4 bases and J by 0 bases, with 9 bases between the two germline ends. The CDR3 covers 13 residues. The germline V gene has CDR1 SQVTM and CDR2 ANQGSEA. The CDR3 DNA sequence: TGCAGCGTTGGACACATACTGAACACTGAAGCTTTCTTT. Translating gives CSVGHILNTEAFF.

The chain links TRBV10-2 to TRBJ2-1, with 9 bases lining up with TRBD2. In germline, CDR1 is WSHSY, CDR2 SAAADI. With V trimmed by 7 bases and J by 6 bases, 7 bases remained unmatched. The CDR3 is 14 amino acids. The CDR3 DNA reads TGCGCCAGCACTTTAGCGGGAGTGGCCAATGAGCAGTTCTTC. It specifies CASTLAGVANEQFF.